The rows below give T cell receptor beta chains drawn from one sample of a study of T cells in Graves' hyperthyroidism and ophthalmopathy. From the multiplex PCR reads, TCRdb called clonotypes with MiXCR, one entry per CDR3 protein. The repertoire holds some 690,000 distinct CDR3 sequences, with 17% as singletons. The sample was blood. The receptors derive from a man aged 50-60 years with Graves' hyperthyroidism. CDR3s include the opening cysteine and the closing phenylalanine or tryptophan. A D gene is named only where the DNA matches it firmly. Clone size is given for some rows only: seen once, a few or many times, or a class if the clone is expanded.

. | TRBJ1-1 | many | TRBV28 | CASSLMGQGMNTEAFF | TGTGCCAGCAGTTTAATGGGACAAGGGATGAACACTGAAGCTTTCTTT
TRBD1 | TRBJ2-1 | many | TRBV7-2 | CASSFRQGHNEQFF | TGTGCCAGCAGCTTCCGACAGGGACACAATGAGCAGTTCTTC
TRBD2 | TRBJ2-1 | . | TRBV20-1 | CSAIQLEIAGGRDEQFF | TGCAGTGCTATACAACTGGAGATAGCGGGAGGGCGGGATGAGCAGTTCTTC
TRBD2 | TRBJ2-2 | many | TRBV28 | CASSLRLAPTGELFF | TGTGCCAGCAGTCTACGACTAGCGCCCACCGGGGAGCTGTTTTTT
. | TRBJ1-5 | many | TRBV28 | CASSPRTWVGNQPQHF | TGTGCCAGCAGTCCCCGGACCTGGGTCGGGAATCAGCCCCAGCATTTT
TRBD1 | TRBJ1-1 | few | TRBV6-1 | CASRLSGTGFVNTEAFF | TGTGCCAGCAGACTCTCCGGGACAGGGTTTGTGAACACTGAAGCTTTCTTT
. | TRBJ2-7 | . | TRBV14 | CASSPGPNGEQYF | TGTGCCAGCAGCCCGGGCCCTAACGGCGAGCAGTACTTC
TRBD1 | TRBJ2-7 | . | TRBV27 | CASSLSGQGFEQYF | TGTGCCAGCAGTTTGTCGGGACAGGGTTTTGAGCAGTACTTC
. | TRBJ2-7 | few | TRBV10-3 | CAISGRDNTYEQYF | TGTGCCATCAGTGGGCGGGACAACACCTACGAGCAGTACTTC
. | TRBJ2-7 | few | TRBV28 | CASSPRSAGSYEQYF | TGTGCCAGCAGTCCTCGTAGTGCGGGGTCCTACGAGCAGTACTTC
TRBD1 | TRBJ1-4 | . | TRBV5-1 | CASSLAGTANEKLFF | TGCGCCAGCAGCTTGGCCGGGACAGCTAATGAAAAACTGTTTTTT
TRBD2 | TRBJ2-7 | many | TRBV24-1 | CATSDPSGGRHEQYF | TGTGCCACCAGTGACCCCTCGGGGGGTCGCCACGAGCAGTACTTC
TRBD2 | TRBJ2-7 | many | TRBV28 | CASSSIAGNYEQYF | TGTGCCAGCAGTTCGATAGCGGGGAACTACGAGCAGTACTTC
. | TRBJ2-1 | many | TRBV6-2/TRBV6-3 | CASRSLYEQFF | TGTGCCAGCAGGTCCCTTTATGAGCAGTTCTTC
TRBD1 | TRBJ2-2 | once | TRBV11-2 | CDSSPDRDRNTGELFF | TGTGACAGCAGCCCAGACCGGGACAGGAACACCGGGGAGCTGTTTTTT
. | TRBJ1-6 | few | TRBV7-2 | CASTERPSPLHF | TGTGCCAGCACCGAGCGGCCGTCACCCCTCCACTTT
TRBD1 | TRBJ2-5 | many | TRBV7-2 | CASSSGQGKTQYF | TGTGCCAGCAGCTCCGGACAGGGAAAGACCCAGTACTTC
. | TRBJ2-1 | many | TRBV12-3/TRBV12-4 | CASSPEGGSYNEQFF | TGTGCCAGCAGCCCGGAGGGAGGCTCCTACAATGAGCAGTTCTTC
. | TRBJ1-2 | many | TRBV7-6 | CASSLGRPNYGYTF | TGTGCCAGCAGCTTAGGGCGGCCAAACTATGGCTACACCTTC
. | TRBJ1-5 | . | TRBV4-3 | CASSQDAQGNQPQHF | TGCGCCAGCAGCCAAGATGCACAGGGCAATCAGCCCCAGCATTTT
. | TRBJ1-2 | many | TRBV24-1 | CATSDFPANYGYTF | TGTGCCACCAGTGATTTCCCAGCCAACTATGGCTACACCTTC
. | TRBJ1-1 | many | TRBV3-1 | CASSQGRVDSEAFF | TGTGCCAGCAGCCAAGGACGCGTGGACTCTGAAGCTTTCTTT
. | TRBJ2-5 | . | TRBV2 | CASSEAEAKKETQYF | TGTGCCAGCAGTGAAGCAGAGGCAAAGAAAGAGACCCAGTACTTC
. | TRBJ2-7 | many | TRBV7-8 | CASSLQPLYEQYF | TGTGCCAGCAGCTTACAACCCCTCTACGAGCAGTACTTC
. | TRBJ1-5 | . | TRBV7-2 | CASSHGRGGNQPQHF | TGTGCCAGCAGCCACGGACGCGGGGGCAATCAGCCCCAGCATTTT